This TCR beta chain is from a study of neurological immune-mediated disorders. General observations from the study: The absence of shared CDR3 amino acid sequences among expanded clones across subjects suggests private repertoires in all groups. The most TCR clonal expansion was seen in HTLV-1-associated myelopathy, whereas the least was seen in multiple sclerosis, below the level in healthy controls.

Time point in this sample: longitudinal time-point 3. Healthy control samples came from blood bank volunteers in Maryland, USA. The cDNA was produced through 5'RACE with 10-nucleotide random UMIs. TCRdb recomputed calls from the 5' RACE reads with MiXCR, one row per CDR3 protein. The table shows about 53,000 distinct CDR3 sequences, with about 8% occurring only once. There are a few counts of this clonotype. What it recognizes is unknown. Germline V gene data show CDR1 as SGHRS and CDR2 as YFSETQ. The CDR3 contains 16 residues. Trimming took 5 bases from V and 1 from J, leaving 17 bases between them. What was sequenced was PBMCs. The source of this sequence is a woman aged 40 to 49 in good health. V usage is TRBV5-1 and J usage is TRBJ2-3, with a weak D call TRBD2 (6 bases). For the CDR3, the DNA is TGCGCCAGCAGGGCCCTTAGCGGAGGGGGCACAGATACGCAGTATTTT. This encodes CASRALSGGGTDTQYF.